The entry below describes one T cell receptor beta chain. After removal of 1 base from V and 2 bases from J, the junction contained 4 bases not matched to a gene. Germline values: CDR1 DFQATT, CDR2 SNEGSKA (reference sequence). The CDR3 is made up of 15 amino acids. Random hexamers served to reverse transcribe roughly 0.45 to 1 ug RNA. MiXCR, applied by TCRdb to the immunoSEQ multiplex PCR reads, yields one record per CDR3 protein. The sample consists of about 180,000 distinct CDR3 sequences, approximately 94% of them appearing once. This sample is drawn from a study of CD8 T cells in Susac syndrome. Isolation of CD8+ and CD4+ T cells was performed negatively, whereas enrichment of TEMRA cells was done by FACS.

This clonotype was obtained from a human donor with Susac syndrome. Source material: CD4+ T cells from PBMCs. This chain connects TRBV20-1 to TRBJ2-3, with 9 bases aligning to TRBD2. CDR3 region: CSARGSGGFTDTQYF. CDR3 sequence (DNA): TGCAGTGCTAGAGGCAGCGGGGGGTTCACAGATACGCAGTATTTT.